This T cell receptor beta chain was recovered during a study of T-cell reconstitution after alpha-beta-depleted transplantation in children. Regarding the study as a whole: Several patients had high TCRbeta diversity at day 60; it came from surviving recipient T cells and thymic progenitors. When one year had passed after transplant, most T-cell counts and diversity came from newly produced T cells. Alpha-beta T cells present about two months after transplant were reported to originate from several hundred expanded graft clones.

The sample holds a few counts of this clonotype. As yet, its antigen is unknown. CDR3 size: 15 residues. Between the trimmed V and J ends, which lost 2 bases and 2 bases, there was a span of 13 bases. Germline assignment: CDR1 SGHDT and CDR2 YYEEEE. Using unique molecular identifiers, the investigators prepared the TCRbeta library. TCRdb recomputed calls from the PCR reads with MiXCR, one row per CDR3 protein. The table includes about 980,000 distinct CDR3 sequences, about 31% detected once. The chain carries TRBV5-6 and TRBJ1-1; D perhaps matches TRBD1 (5 bases). Sequenced material: PBMCs, mostly from graft donor cells, taken 360 days after TCRalphabeta/CD19-depleted stem cell transplant. The TCR sequence derives from a boy under two years old who had a stem cell transplant for SCID, so the T cells may come from the graft donor. The CDR3 reads CASSFRGRGNTEAFF. The CDR3 DNA reads TGTGCCAGCAGCTTCCGGGGGAGGGGAAACACTGAAGCTTTCTTT.